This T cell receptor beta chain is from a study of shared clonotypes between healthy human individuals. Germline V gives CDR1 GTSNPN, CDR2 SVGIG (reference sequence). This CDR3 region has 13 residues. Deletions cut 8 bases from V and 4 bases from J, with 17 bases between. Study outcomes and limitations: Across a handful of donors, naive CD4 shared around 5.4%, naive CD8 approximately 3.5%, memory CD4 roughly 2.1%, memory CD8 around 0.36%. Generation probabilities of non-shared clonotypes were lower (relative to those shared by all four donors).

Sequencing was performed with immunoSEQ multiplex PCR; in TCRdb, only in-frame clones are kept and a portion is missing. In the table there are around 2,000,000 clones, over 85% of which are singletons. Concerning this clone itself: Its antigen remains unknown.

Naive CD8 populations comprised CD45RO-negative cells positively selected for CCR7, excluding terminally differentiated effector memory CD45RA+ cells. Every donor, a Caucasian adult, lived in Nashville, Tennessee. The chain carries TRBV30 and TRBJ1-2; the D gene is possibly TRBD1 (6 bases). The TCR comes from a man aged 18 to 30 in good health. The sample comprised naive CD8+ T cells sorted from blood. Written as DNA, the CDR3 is TGTGCCACAAATGACAGGACAAGCTATGGCTACACCTTC. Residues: CATNDRTSYGYTF.